The 6 T cell receptor beta chains reported below all come from one sample, sequenced in a study of T cells in Graves' hyperthyroidism and ophthalmopathy. Researchers took RNA transcripts and amplified the TCR beta CDR3 regions from them. First-round RT-PCR of the TCR CDR3 relied on the HTBI primer set. One entry per CDR3 protein, called by TCRdb with MiXCR from the multiplex PCR reads. Of more than 350,000 distinct CDR3 sequences detected, more than 13% appear once; the ten largest clones hold 32%. Sequencing was done on a sample of blood. The receptors derive from a woman aged 30 to 39 with Graves' hyperthyroidism.

This clonotype has a count of ten or more. The chain combines TRBV20-1 with TRBJ2-1; 9 bases agree with TRBD2. Germline CDR1 DFQATT, CDR2 SNEGSKA (reference sequence). The CDR3 has 15 residues. V dropped 4 bases and J dropped 4; count of bases not matched to a gene: 8. The CDR3 bases are TGCAGTGCTACTAAGCGGGAGGCAATATACAATGAGCAGTTCTTC. This sequence encodes CSATKREAIYNEQFF.

Only a few counts were recorded for this clonotype. Given a much more abundant clone one base away, this may be a read error. This chain uses TRBV28 with TRBJ2-7; a possible D gene is TRBD2 (5 bases). The V gene lost 3 bases and the J gene lost 3 bases, with 18 bases spanning the gap. CDR3 size: 16 residues. The germline CDR1 and CDR2 sequences are MDHEN and SYDVKM. The CDR3 DNA reads TGTGCCAGCAGTTTGGAGGAGTGGGTGGGGTTCTACGAGCAGTACTTC. Translated: CASSLEEWVGFYEQYF. Full variable domain (outside the CDR3, taken from reference TRBV28 and TRBJ2-7): DVKVTQSSRYLVKRTGEKVFLECVQDMDHENMFWYRQDPGLGLRLIYFSYDVKMKEKGDIPEGYSVSREKKERFSLILESASTNQTSMYLCASSLEEWVGFYEQYFGPGTRLTVT.

This sequence joins TRBV6-1 and TRBJ1-4; 7 bases match TRBD1. The germline V gene has CDR1 MNHNS and CDR2 SASEGT. Trimming removed 5 bases from V and 2 bases from J; junction bases left unmatched: 5. This CDR3 region has 15 residues. CDR3 sequence reads: CASSISRGTNEKLFF. The CDR3 coding sequence is TGTGCCAGCAGTATATCCAGGGGGACTAATGAAAAACTGTTTTTT.

This clonotype was picked up many times. The genes are TRBV28 and TRBJ1-1; D unresolved. V was clipped by 5 bases and J by 7 bases, with 14 bases between them. Germline CDR1 and CDR2: MDHEN and SYDVKM. CDR3 length: 13 amino acids. The CDR3 reads CASSPQRASEAFF. The CDR3 coding sequence is TGTGCCAGCAGTCCCCAAAGGGCTAGTGAAGCTTTCTTT.

This clonotype was observed at least ten times. The chain has TRBV28 and TRBJ1-2, with a tentative D call TRBD1 (6 bases). Germline CDR1 and CDR2: MDHEN and SYDVKM. The length of the CDR3 is 13 residues. V was trimmed by 2 bases and J by 7 bases, leaving 11 bases between them. The CDR3 region has the DNA TGTGCCAGCAGTTTAACAGGGAGCCTTGGCTACACCTTC. Amino acids: CASSLTGSLGYTF.

There are a few counts of this clonotype. The chain carries TRBV6-1 and TRBJ2-1; no clear D. The CDR3 consists of 11 residues. Trimming removed 7 bases at V and 9 bases at J, with 10 bases between. Per germline, CDR1 MNHNS and CDR2 SASEGT. CDR3 nucleotides: TGTGCCAGCACCAGATTGGGTGAGCAGTTCTTC. As protein: CASTRLGEQFF.